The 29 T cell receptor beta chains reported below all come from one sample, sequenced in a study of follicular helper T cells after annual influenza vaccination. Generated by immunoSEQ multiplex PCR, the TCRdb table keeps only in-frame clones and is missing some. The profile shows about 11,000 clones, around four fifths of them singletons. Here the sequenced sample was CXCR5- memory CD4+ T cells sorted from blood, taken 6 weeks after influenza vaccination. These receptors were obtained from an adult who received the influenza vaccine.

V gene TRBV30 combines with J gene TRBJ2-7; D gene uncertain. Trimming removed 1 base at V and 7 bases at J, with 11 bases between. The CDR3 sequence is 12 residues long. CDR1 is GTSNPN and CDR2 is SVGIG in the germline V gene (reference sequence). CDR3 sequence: CAWSDVLWEQYF. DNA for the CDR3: TGTGCCTGGAGTGACGTCCTCTGGGAGCAGTACTTC.

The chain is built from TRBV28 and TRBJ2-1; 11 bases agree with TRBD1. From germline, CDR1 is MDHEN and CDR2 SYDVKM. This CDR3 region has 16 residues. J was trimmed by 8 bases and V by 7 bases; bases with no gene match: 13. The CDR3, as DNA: TGTGCCAGCAATCCCTCTTTGGGACAGGGGGGGGATGAGCAGTTCTTC. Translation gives CASNPSLGQGGDEQFF.

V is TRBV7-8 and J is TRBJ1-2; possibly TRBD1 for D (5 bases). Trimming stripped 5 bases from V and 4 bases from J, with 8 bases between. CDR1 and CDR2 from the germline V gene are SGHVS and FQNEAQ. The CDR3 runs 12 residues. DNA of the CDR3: TGTGCCAGCAGCACCGGGGGCTATGGCTACACCTTC. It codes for CASSTGGYGYTF.

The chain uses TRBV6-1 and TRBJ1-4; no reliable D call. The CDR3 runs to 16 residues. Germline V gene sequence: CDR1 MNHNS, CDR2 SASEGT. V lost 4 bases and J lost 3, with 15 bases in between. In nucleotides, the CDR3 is TGTGCCAGCAGTGTTGCAGTGGCGGAATCTAATGAAAAACTGTTTTTT. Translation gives CASSVAVAESNEKLFF.

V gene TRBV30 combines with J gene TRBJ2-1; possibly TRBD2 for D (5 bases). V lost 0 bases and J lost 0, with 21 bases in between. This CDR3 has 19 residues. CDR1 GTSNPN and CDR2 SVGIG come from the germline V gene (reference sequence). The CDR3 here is CAWSVRFTLRESSYNEQFF. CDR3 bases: TGTGCCTGGAGTGTACGATTTACTTTAAGGGAGAGCTCCTACAATGAGCAGTTCTTC.

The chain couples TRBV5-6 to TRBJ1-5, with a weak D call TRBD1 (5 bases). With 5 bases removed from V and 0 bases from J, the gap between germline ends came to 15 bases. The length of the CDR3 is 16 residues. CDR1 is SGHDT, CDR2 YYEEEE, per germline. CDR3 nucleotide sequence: TGTGCCAGCAGTTCCCACGGGACTTTTAGCAATCAGCCCCAGCATTTT. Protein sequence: CASSSHGTFSNQPQHF.

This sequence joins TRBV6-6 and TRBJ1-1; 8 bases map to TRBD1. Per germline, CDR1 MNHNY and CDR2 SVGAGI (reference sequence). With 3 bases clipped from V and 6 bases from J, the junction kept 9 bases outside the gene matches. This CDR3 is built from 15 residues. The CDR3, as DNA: TGTGCCAGCAGTTATCTCAGGACAGGGCTGTCTGAAGCTTTCTTT. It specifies CASSYLRTGLSEAFF.

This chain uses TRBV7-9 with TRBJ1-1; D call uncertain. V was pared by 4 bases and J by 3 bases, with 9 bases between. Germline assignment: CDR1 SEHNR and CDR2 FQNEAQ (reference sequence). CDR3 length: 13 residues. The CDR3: CASSSFMDTEAFF. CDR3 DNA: TGTGCCAGCAGCTCCTTTATGGACACTGAAGCTTTCTTT.

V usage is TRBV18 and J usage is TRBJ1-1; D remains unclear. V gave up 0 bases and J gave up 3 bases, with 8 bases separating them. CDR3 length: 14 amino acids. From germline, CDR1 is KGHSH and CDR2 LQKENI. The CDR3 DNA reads TGTGCCAGCTCACCACCCCCCCGGGACACTGAAGCTTTCTTT. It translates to CASSPPPRDTEAFF.

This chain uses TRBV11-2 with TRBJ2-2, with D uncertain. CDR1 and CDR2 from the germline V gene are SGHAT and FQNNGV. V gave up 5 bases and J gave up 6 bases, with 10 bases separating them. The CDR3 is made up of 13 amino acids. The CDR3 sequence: CASSLSESGELFF. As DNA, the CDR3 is TGTGCCAGCAGCCTCAGCGAATCCGGGGAGCTGTTTTTT. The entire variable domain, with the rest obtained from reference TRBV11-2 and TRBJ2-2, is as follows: EAGVAQSPRYKIIEKRQSVAFWCNPISGHATLYWYQQILGQGPKLLIQFQNNGVVDDSQLPKDRFSAERLKGVDSTLKIQPAKLEDSAVYLCASSLSESGELFFGEGSRLTVL.

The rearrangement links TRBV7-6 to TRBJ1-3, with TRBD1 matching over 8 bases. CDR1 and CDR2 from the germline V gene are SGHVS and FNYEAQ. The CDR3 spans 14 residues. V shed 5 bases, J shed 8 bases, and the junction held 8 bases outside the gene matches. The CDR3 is CASSQGAGRDTIYF. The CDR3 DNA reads TGTGCCAGCAGCCAGGGGGCAGGGAGAGACACCATATATTTT.

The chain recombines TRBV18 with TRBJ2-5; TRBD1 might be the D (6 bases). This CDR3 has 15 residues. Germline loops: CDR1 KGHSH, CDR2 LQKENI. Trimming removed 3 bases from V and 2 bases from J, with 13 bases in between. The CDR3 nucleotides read TGTGCCAGCTCACCCTCATCTACAGGGCAAGAGACCCAGTACTTC. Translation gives CASSPSSTGQETQYF.

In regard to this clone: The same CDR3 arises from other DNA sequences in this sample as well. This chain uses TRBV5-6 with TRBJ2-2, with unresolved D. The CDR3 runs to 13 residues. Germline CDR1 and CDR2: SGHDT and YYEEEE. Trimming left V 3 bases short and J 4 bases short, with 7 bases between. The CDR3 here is CASSSQLTGELFF. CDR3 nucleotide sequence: TGTGCCAGCAGCTCTCAACTCACCGGGGAGCTGTTTTTT.

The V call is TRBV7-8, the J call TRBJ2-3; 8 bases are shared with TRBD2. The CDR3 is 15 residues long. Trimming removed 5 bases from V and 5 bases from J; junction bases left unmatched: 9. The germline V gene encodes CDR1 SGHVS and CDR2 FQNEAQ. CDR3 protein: CASSIVAGFLDTQYF. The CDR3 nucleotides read TGTGCCAGCAGCATCGTAGCGGGATTTCTAGATACGCAGTATTTT.

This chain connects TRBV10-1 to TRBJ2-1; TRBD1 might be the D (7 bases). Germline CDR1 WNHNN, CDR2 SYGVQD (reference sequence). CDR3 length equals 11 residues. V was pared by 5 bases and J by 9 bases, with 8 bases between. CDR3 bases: TGCGCCAGCAGTCAGGGGGGTGAGCAGTTCTTC. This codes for CASSQGGEQFF.

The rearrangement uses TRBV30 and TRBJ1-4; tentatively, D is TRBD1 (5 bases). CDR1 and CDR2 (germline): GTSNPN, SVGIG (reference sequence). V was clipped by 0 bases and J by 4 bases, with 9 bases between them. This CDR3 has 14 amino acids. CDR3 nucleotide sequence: TGTGCCTGGAGTGTCGCGACAGATAATGAAAAACTGTTTTTT. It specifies CAWSVATDNEKLFF.

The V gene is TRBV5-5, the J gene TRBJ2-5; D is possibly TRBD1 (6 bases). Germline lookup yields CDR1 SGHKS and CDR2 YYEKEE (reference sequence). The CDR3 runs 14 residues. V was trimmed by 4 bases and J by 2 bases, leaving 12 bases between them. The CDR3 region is CASSPWTDQETQYF. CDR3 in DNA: TGTGCCAGCAGCCCCTGGACAGATCAAGAGACCCAGTACTTC.

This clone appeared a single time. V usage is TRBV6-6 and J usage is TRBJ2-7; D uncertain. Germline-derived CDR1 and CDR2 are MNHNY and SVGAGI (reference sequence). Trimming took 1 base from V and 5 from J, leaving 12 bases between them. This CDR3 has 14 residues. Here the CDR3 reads CASSYLGLGNEQYF. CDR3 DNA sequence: TGTGCCAGCAGTTACTTGGGCTTGGGCAACGAGCAGTACTTC.

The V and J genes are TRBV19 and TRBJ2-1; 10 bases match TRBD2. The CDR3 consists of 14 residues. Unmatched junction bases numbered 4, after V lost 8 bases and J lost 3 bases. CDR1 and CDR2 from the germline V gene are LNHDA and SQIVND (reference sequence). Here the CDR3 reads CASLSGGGYNEQFF. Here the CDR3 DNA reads TGTGCCAGTCTGAGCGGGGGGGGCTACAATGAGCAGTTCTTC.

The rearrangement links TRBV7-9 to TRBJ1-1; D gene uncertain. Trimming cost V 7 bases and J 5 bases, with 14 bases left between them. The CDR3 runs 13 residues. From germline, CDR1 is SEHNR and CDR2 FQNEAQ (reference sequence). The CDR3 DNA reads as TGTGCCAGCATCCGGGGAGGTAGAACTGAAGCTTTCTTT. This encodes CASIRGGRTEAFF.

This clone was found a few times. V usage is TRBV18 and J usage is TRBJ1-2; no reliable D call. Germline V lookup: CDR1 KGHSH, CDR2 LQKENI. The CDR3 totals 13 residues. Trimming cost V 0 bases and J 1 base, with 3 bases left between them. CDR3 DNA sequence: TGTGCCAGCTCACCACCGTATAACTATGGCTACACCTTC. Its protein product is CASSPPYNYGYTF.

This chain's CDR3 is CASSYPPQKTQYF. DNA of the CDR3: TGTGCCAGCAGTTACCCCCCCCAGAAGACCCAGTACTTC. The chain has TRBV6-5 and TRBJ2-5; D is ambiguous. Germline V CDR1 and CDR2: MNHEY, SVGAGI. Trimming shortened V by 2 bases and J by 6 bases, and 10 bases separated the two germline ends. CDR3 length: 13 residues.

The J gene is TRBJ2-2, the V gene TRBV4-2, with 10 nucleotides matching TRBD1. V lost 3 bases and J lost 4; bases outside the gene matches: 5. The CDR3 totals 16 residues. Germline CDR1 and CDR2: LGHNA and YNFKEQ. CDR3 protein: CASSQGRTGGTGELFF. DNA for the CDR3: TGTGCCAGCAGCCAGGGACGGACAGGGGGCACCGGGGAGCTGTTTTTT.

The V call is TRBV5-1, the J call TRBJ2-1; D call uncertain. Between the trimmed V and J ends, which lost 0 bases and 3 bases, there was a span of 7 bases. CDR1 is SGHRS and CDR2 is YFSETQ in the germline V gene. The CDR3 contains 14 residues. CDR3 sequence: CASSLDSNYNEQFF. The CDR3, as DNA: TGCGCCAGCAGCTTGGACAGCAACTACAATGAGCAGTTCTTC.

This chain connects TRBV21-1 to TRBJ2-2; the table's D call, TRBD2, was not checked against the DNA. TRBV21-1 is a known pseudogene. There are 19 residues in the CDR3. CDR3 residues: CASSNSSGLAGYATGELFF. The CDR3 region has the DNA TGTGCCAGCAGCAACTCTAGCGGGCTAGCGGGGTATGCGACCGGGGAGCTGTTTTTT.

The CDR3 DNA follows: TGTGCCAGCAGCGTCCGGGGGAATAGCGGGAGTGGGGCCGGGGAGCTGTTTTTT. It specifies CASSVRGNSGSGAGELFF. This chain joins TRBV7-2 and TRBJ2-2; 9 bases are a match to TRBD2. V dropped 5 bases and J dropped 6; count of bases not matched to a gene: 16. The CDR3 totals 18 residues. In germline, CDR1 is SGHTA, CDR2 FQGNSA.

The CDR3 coding sequence is TGCAGTGCTCGACTGAATGAAAAACTGTTTTTT. It is translated as CSARLNEKLFF. The rearrangement uses TRBV20-1 and TRBJ1-4; D gene unclear. CDR3 length: 11 amino acids. Deletions cut 5 bases from V and 5 bases from J, with 6 bases between. From germline, CDR1 is DFQATT and CDR2 SNEGSKA (reference sequence).

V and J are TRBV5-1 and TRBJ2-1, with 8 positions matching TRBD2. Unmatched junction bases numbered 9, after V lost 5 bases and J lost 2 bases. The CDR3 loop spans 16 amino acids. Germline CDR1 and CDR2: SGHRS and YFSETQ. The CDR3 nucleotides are TGCGCCAGCAGTCGAATGCATAGCGGGGCCTACAATGAGCAGTTCTTC. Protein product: CASSRMHSGAYNEQFF.

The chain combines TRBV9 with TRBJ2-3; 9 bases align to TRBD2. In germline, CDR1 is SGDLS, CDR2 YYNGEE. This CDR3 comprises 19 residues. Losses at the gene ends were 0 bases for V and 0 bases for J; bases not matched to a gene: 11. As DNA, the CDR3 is TGTGCCAGCAGCGTAGAGGGCCCAATAGCGGGGGCCAGCACAGATACGCAGTATTTT. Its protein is CASSVEGPIAGASTDTQYF.